One and the same sample provided the 28 T cell receptor beta chains below, sequenced in a study of blood T cells in healthy people across ages. Next came a second PCR, run for about 7 to 12 cycles, which used a sample-barcoded 5' primer along with a J-beta primer mix. Using its own MiXCR run on the 5' RACE reads, TCRdb lists one record per CDR3 protein. The sample records about 800,000 distinct CDR3 sequences, about 45% being singletons. Material for sequencing was blood. These receptors all stem from an elderly man in good health.

This clonotype was recorded many times. This chain uses TRBV4-3 with TRBJ2-7; no clear D. The CDR3 loop spans 15 amino acids. V dropped 0 bases and J dropped 2 bases, with 11 bases sitting between them. Germline CDR1 is LGHNA and CDR2 is YSLEER. CDR3 DNA sequence: TGCGCCAGCAGCCAAGACTGGCGGCAACCCTACGAGCAGTACTTC. The encoded protein is CASSQDWRQPYEQYF.

This chain uses TRBV5-1 with TRBJ2-1, with 10 bases identical to TRBD1. Trimming at V came to 4 bases and at J to 7 bases, leaving 5 bases not matched to a gene. Germline lookup yields CDR1 SGHRS and CDR2 YFSETQ. The CDR3 is 14 residues long. CDR3 sequence: CASSPGTGANEQFF. The CDR3 DNA sequence: TGCGCCAGCAGCCCCGGGACAGGGGCGAATGAGCAGTTCTTC. The complete variable domain, with remaining parts taken from reference TRBV5-1 and TRBJ2-1, reads KAGVTQTPRYLIKTRGQQVTLSCSPISGHRSVSWYQQTPGQGLQFLFEYFSETQRNKGNFPGRFSGRQFSNSRSEMNVSTLELGDSALYLCASSPGTGANEQFFGPGTRLTVL.

This chain uses TRBV7-9 with TRBJ2-1; 8 positions match TRBD2. Germline V gives CDR1 SEHNR, CDR2 FQNEAQ (reference sequence). The V segment lost 4 bases and the J segment 5 bases; nucleotides outside the gene matches: 7. The CDR3 has 15 residues. The CDR3 region has the DNA TGTGCCAGCAGCTCCAAGCGGGAGTGGGACAATGAGCAGTTCTTC. Translating gives CASSSKREWDNEQFF. The entire variable domain, with the rest obtained from reference TRBV7-9 and TRBJ2-1, is as follows: DTGVSQNPRHKITKRGQNVTFRCDPISEHNRLYWYRQTLGQGPEFLTYFQNEAQLEKSRLLSDRFSAERPKGSFSTLEIQRTEQGDSAMYLCASSSKREWDNEQFFGPGTRLTVL.

This chain connects TRBV7-2 to TRBJ2-7, with 9 bases lining up with TRBD1. TRBJ2-5 explains the end of the DNA better; the J call may be wrong. Germline CDR1 reads SGHTA; CDR2 reads FQGNSA. This CDR3 has 15 amino acids. CDR3 loop: CASSLSGTGTETQYF. For the CDR3, the DNA is TGTGCCAGCAGCTTATCCGGGACAGGGACGGAGACCCAGTACTTC.

This sequence joins TRBV9 and TRBJ2-1; 9 positions match TRBD2. This CDR3 region has 14 residues. Germline V CDR1 and CDR2: SGDLS, YYNGEE. Trimming at V came to 0 bases and at J to 7 bases, leaving 2 bases not matched to a gene. CDR3 coding DNA: TGTGCCAGCAGCGTAGTGACTAGCGGTAATGAGCAGTTCTTC. Protein sequence: CASSVVTSGNEQFF.

The chain couples TRBV5-1 to TRBJ2-1, with 7 bases matching TRBD1. The CDR3 totals 15 residues. CDR1 SGHRS and CDR2 YFSETQ come from the germline V gene. V lost 4 bases, J lost 5 bases, and 9 bases stayed unmatched. CDR3 protein: CASSHGTDTHNEQFF. The CDR3 coding sequence is TGCGCCAGCAGCCACGGGACAGATACCCACAATGAGCAGTTCTTC.

This clonotype was seen a handful of times. The genes are TRBV21-1 and TRBJ2-5; the table's D call TRBD1 went unverified against the DNA. TRBV21-1 is shown as a pseudogene. The CDR3 has 16 amino acids. The CDR3 reads CASSNKTGGRQETQYF. In nucleotides, the CDR3 is TGTGCCAGCAGCAACAAGACAGGGGGTCGCCAAGAGACCCAGTACTTC.

Only a few counts were recorded for this clonotype. This chain connects TRBV7-2 to TRBJ1-2; no definite D call. Trimming removed 2 bases from V and 8 bases from J, with 12 bases in between. Germline CDR1 SGHTA, CDR2 FQGNSA. This CDR3 region has 13 residues. The CDR3 DNA follows: TGTGCCAGCAGCTTAAATAGAGATAACGGCTACACCTTC. Translated: CASSLNRDNGYTF.

The chain joins TRBV7-3 to TRBJ2-2; D possibly corresponds to TRBD2 (6 bases). This CDR3 region has 17 residues. Trimming took off 0 bases at V and 0 bases at J, with 11 bases between the two ends. Germline CDR1 is SGHTA and CDR2 is FQGTGA. CDR3 DNA: TGTGCCAGCAGCTTAACGGAAGGCGGGGCGAACACCGGGGAGCTGTTTTTT. Protein: CASSLTEGGANTGELFF.

Comments on this clonotype: A much larger clone lies a single base off, so this may be a read error. DNA for the CDR3: TGTGCCAGCAGTCGGTCATTCACCTACGAGCAGTACTTC. Translation: CASSRSFTYEQYF. The V call is TRBV12-3 or TRBV12-4, the J call TRBJ2-7; unclear D gene. V shed 5 bases and J shed 2 bases, with 10 bases lying between them. This CDR3 spans 13 amino acids.

The chain couples TRBV7-2 to TRBJ2-7; 9 bases fit TRBD1. Per the germline V gene, CDR1 is SGHTA and CDR2 is FQGNSA. The CDR3 sequence is 15 residues long. Trimming removed 4 bases from V and 5 bases from J; junction bases left unmatched: 9. The CDR3 DNA is TGTGCCAGCAGCTCCCGGGACAGGGAACGCCACGAGCAGTACTTC. As protein: CASSSRDRERHEQYF.

This clonotype was detected only a few times. The chain has TRBV24-1 and TRBJ2-3; 11 positions agree with TRBD2. V shed 4 bases and J 5 bases; nucleotides not matched to a gene: 7. The germline gives CDR1 KGHDR, CDR2 SFDVKD. The CDR3 spans 16 residues. CDR3 protein: CATSDLSGRGGDTQYF. CDR3 sequence (DNA): TGTGCCACCAGTGACCTTAGCGGGAGGGGTGGAGATACGCAGTATTTT.

The rearrangement uses TRBV5-1 and TRBJ2-7; TRBD2 matches at 9 bases. With 3 bases clipped from V and 2 bases from J, the junction kept 6 bases outside the gene matches. The CDR3 is made up of 15 amino acids. Germline CDR1 and CDR2: SGHRS and YFSETQ. CDR3 loop: CASSSKAGGTYEQYF. The CDR3 DNA follows: TGCGCCAGCAGCTCGAAAGCGGGAGGAACCTACGAGCAGTACTTC. The full variable domain, completed using reference TRBV5-1 and TRBJ2-7, is KAGVTQTPRYLIKTRGQQVTLSCSPISGHRSVSWYQQTPGQGLQFLFEYFSETQRNKGNFPGRFSGRQFSNSRSEMNVSTLELGDSALYLCASSSKAGGTYEQYFGPGTRLTVT.

In its sample, this clonotype was seen once. The chain links TRBV28 to TRBJ1-2; tentative D call: TRBD1 (6 bases). This CDR3 is 13 amino acids long. Germline V CDR1 and CDR2: MDHEN, SYDVKM. Trimming removed 3 bases from V and 8 bases from J, with 13 bases in between. The CDR3, as DNA: TGTGCCAGCAGTTTCCAGGGGCGCTGGGGCTACACCTTC. This translates into CASSFQGRWGYTF.

The V call is TRBV29-1, the J call TRBJ2-7; perhaps TRBD2 as D (5 bases). Trimming stripped 4 bases from V and 2 bases from J, with 9 bases between. The CDR3 covers 12 residues. In germline, CDR1 is SQVTM, CDR2 ANQGSEA. DNA of the CDR3: TGCAGCGTTGTTAGGGAGACCTACGAGCAGTACTTC. It codes for CSVVRETYEQYF.

About this clonotype itself: Being one base from a much bigger clone, this may be a read error. The V and J genes are TRBV29-1 and TRBJ2-7; D tentatively fits TRBD1 or TRBD2 (5 bases each). CDR3 length: 13 residues. The germline V gene has CDR1 SQVTM and CDR2 ANQGSEA. The V gene lost 6 bases and the J gene lost 6 bases, with 18 bases spanning the gap. The CDR3 DNA sequence: TGCAGCGTCCCCGGGGCAGGGCGCTGCGAGCAGTACTTC. Amino acids: CSVPGAGRCEQYF.

This sequence joins TRBV9 and TRBJ2-4; 11 positions agree with TRBD2. Matching the DNA end better, TRBJ2-5 makes the J call doubtful. The germline V gene encodes CDR1 SGDLS and CDR2 YYNGEE. This CDR3 spans 16 amino acids. CDR3 coding DNA: TGTGCCAGCAGCGTAGCCGGGACTAGCGGACAAGAGACCCAGTACTTC. This translates into CASSVAGTSGQETQYF.

A few counts support this clonotype. The chain joins TRBV28 to TRBJ1-5; tentative D call: TRBD1 (5 bases). CDR3 length: 14 residues. V lost 9 bases and J lost 3, with 15 bases in between. Germline loops: CDR1 MDHEN, CDR2 SYDVKM. The CDR3 protein is CASTQEGSNQPQHF. For the CDR3, the DNA is TGTGCCAGTACACAGGAGGGATCCAATCAGCCCCAGCATTTT.

The chain couples TRBV20-1 to TRBJ2-1, with a possible D match to TRBD2 (6 bases). This CDR3 region has 17 residues. The germline V gene has CDR1 DFQATT and CDR2 SNEGSKA (reference sequence). V lost 0 bases and J 2 bases, leaving 17 bases between the germline ends. The CDR3 nucleotides are TGCAGTGCTAGAGATAGTAGTGGCGGGACCCCCTACAATGAGCAGTTCTTC. Amino acids: CSARDSSGGTPYNEQFF.

The V and J genes are TRBV3-1 and TRBJ2-3; 10 bases fit TRBD1. Germline trimming cut 4 bases from V and 5 bases from J; bases unmatched to any gene: 6. Per the germline V gene, CDR1 is LGHDT and CDR2 is YNNKEL (reference sequence). This CDR3 spans 15 amino acids. The CDR3 DNA reads as TGTGCCAGCAGCCCTGACAGGGGGCTTGGAGATACGCAGTATTTT. This codes for CASSPDRGLGDTQYF.

Remarks on this clonotype: At one of its ends the junction is not consistent with the germline gene, which may arise from a read error. The rearrangement joins TRBV6-2 or TRBV6-3 to TRBJ2-7, with a tentative D call TRBD2 (5 bases). The germline CDR1 and CDR2 sequences are MNHEY and SVGEGT. This CDR3 is built from 17 residues. The CDR3 DNA follows: TGTGCCAGCAGGCCCTCCCCGCGGGCCCCTGAAAGCTACGGGCAGTACTTC. Translating it yields CASRPSPRAPESYGQYF.

This clonotype was seen at least ten times. The V call is TRBV12-3 or TRBV12-4, the J call TRBJ2-3; 8 positions agree with TRBD1. V lost 6 bases, J lost 5 bases, and 10 bases stayed unmatched. The length of the CDR3 is 15 residues. Written as DNA, the CDR3 is TGTGCCAGCAGCCCTTACGGCAGGGGGCAAGATACGCAGTATTTT. Encoded protein: CASSPYGRGQDTQYF.

The chain uses TRBV7-8 and TRBJ2-3; TRBD1 agrees at 10 bases. In germline, CDR1 is SGHVS, CDR2 FQNEAQ. The CDR3 length is 17 residues. Trimming at V came to 5 bases and at J to 4 bases, leaving 12 bases not matched to a gene. CDR3 region: CASSRGDRGLFPDTQYF. In nucleotides, the CDR3 is TGTGCCAGCAGCCGCGGCGACAGGGGGCTTTTTCCAGATACGCAGTATTTT. Full variable domain (outside the CDR3, taken from reference TRBV7-8 and TRBJ2-3): GAGVSQSPRYKVAKRGQDVALRCDPISGHVSLFWYQQALGQGPEFLTYFQNEAQLDKSGLPSDRFFAERPEGSVSTLKIQRTQQEDSAVYLCASSRGDRGLFPDTQYFGPGTRLTVL.

A note on this clonotype: The junction does not match germline at one end; this may be a read error. V usage is TRBV9 and J usage is TRBJ2-1, with 12 nucleotides matching TRBD2. Germline CDR1 is SGDLS and CDR2 is YYNGEE. The CDR3 runs to 20 residues. This CDR3 is CASSPNGRTSGTRSYNERFF. The CDR3 nucleotides are TGTGCCAGCAGCCCCAACGGTAGGACTAGCGGGACCCGCTCCTACAATGAGCGGTTCTTC.

This clonotype was seen only once. This rearrangement joins TRBV27 to TRBJ2-2; D possibly corresponds to TRBD2 (6 bases). Germline V gene sequence: CDR1 MNHEY, CDR2 SMNVEV (reference sequence). Trimming removed 5 bases from V and 4 bases from J, with 17 bases in between. The CDR3 spans 16 residues. CDR3 DNA: TGTGCCAGCAGTCCGGGACTCGATTCGGGCACCGGGGAGCTGTTTTTT. Amino acids: CASSPGLDSGTGELFF.

In this sample, this clonotype turned up once. The chain joins TRBV12-3 or TRBV12-4 to TRBJ1-5, with D maybe TRBD1 (5 bases). This CDR3 contains 14 residues. V was shortened by 7 bases and J by 3 bases, with 13 bases between the two germline ends. The CDR3 region has the DNA TGTGCCAGCACCGAGGGGCAGAACAATCAGCCCCAGCATTTT. This codes for CASTEGQNNQPQHF.

J is TRBJ1-1 and V is TRBV12-3 or TRBV12-4; possible D gene TRBD1, 6 bases. V dropped 3 bases and J dropped 1 base, with 9 bases sitting between them. The CDR3 runs 14 residues. Written as DNA, the CDR3 is TGTGCCAGCAGTTTCGGACAGTGGAACACTGAAGCTTTCTTT. This sequence encodes CASSFGQWNTEAFF.

This clonotype showed up just a few times. This chain joins TRBV3-1 and TRBJ2-7, with D unresolved. The germline V and J ends were trimmed by 0 bases and 2 bases, with 8 bases remaining between them. Germline-derived CDR1 and CDR2 are LGHDT and YNNKEL (reference sequence). The CDR3 consists of 14 residues. CDR3 amino acids: CASSQDRQPYEQYF. The CDR3 DNA sequence: TGTGCCAGCAGCCAAGATAGGCAGCCCTACGAGCAGTACTTC.